A single sample gave rise to the 15 T cell receptor beta chains below, sequenced in a study of blood T cell repertoires in COVID-19. Sequencing was performed with immunoSEQ multiplex PCR; in TCRdb, only in-frame clones are kept and a portion is missing. The sample records 250,000 or so clones, around 83% being singletons. What was sequenced was peripheral blood. These receptors originate from a woman in her forties who had recovered from COVID-19.

This chain uses TRBV11-2 with TRBJ1-2; 10 bases line up with TRBD1. Germline assignment: CDR1 SGHAT and CDR2 FQNNGV. This CDR3 is 16 amino acids long. The V gene end was trimmed by 4 bases and the J gene end by 6 bases; junction bases not matched to a gene: 11. CDR3 sequence (DNA): TGTGCCAGCAGCTGGATGAAGGGACAGGGGTTCGATGGCTACACCTTC. Translated, it gives CASSWMKGQGFDGYTF.

The chain couples TRBV18 to TRBJ2-2, with a tentative D call TRBD2 (5 bases). The CDR3 covers 15 residues. Trimming took 2 bases from V and 2 from J, leaving 9 bases between them. The germline CDR1 and CDR2 sequences are KGHSH and LQKENI. The DNA for the CDR3 is TGTGCCAGCTCACCAGAGCGGACTAACACCGGGGAGCTGTTTTTT. Its translation is CASSPERTNTGELFF. The complete variable domain, with remaining parts taken from reference TRBV18 and TRBJ2-2, reads NAGVMQNPRHLVRRRGQEARLRCSPMKGHSHVYWYRQLPEEGLKFMVYLQKENIIDESGMPKERFSAEFPKEGPSILRIQQVVRGDSAAYFCASSPERTNTGELFFGEGSRLTVL.

V is TRBV5-1 and J is TRBJ2-7, with 7 bases fitting TRBD1. The germline gives CDR1 SGHRS, CDR2 YFSETQ. V dropped 4 bases and J dropped 0; count of bases not matched to a gene: 7. The CDR3 contains 15 residues. CDR3 loop: CASSPGTASSYEQYF. The CDR3, as DNA: TGCGCCAGCAGCCCAGGGACAGCTTCCTCCTACGAGCAGTACTTC.

With respect to this clone: Other DNA variants within this sample encode the same CDR3. The chain employs TRBV19 and TRBJ1-2; perhaps TRBD1 as D (6 bases). The CDR3 is 13 amino acids. Germline CDR1 and CDR2: LNHDA and SQIVND (reference sequence). Between the trimmed V and J ends, which lost 6 bases and 3 bases, there was a span of 11 bases. As DNA, the CDR3 is TGTGCCAGTAGCCCGGACAGAGACTATGGCTACACCTTC. Translated: CASSPDRDYGYTF.

The chain has TRBV30 and TRBJ1-6; D not certain. V was pared by 3 bases and J by 6 bases, with 9 bases between. CDR1 and CDR2 (germline): GTSNPN, SVGIG (reference sequence). The CDR3 totals 13 residues. CDR3 DNA: TGTGCCTGGAGGGCGGGCCCTAATTCACCCCTCCACTTT. It yields the protein CAWRAGPNSPLHF. The full variable domain, in which reference TRBV30 and TRBJ1-6 provide the parts outside the CDR3, is SQTIHQWPATLVQPVGSPLSLECTVEGTSNPNLYWYRQAAGRGLQLLFYSVGIGQISSEVPQNLSASRPQDRQFILSSKKLLLSDSGFYLCAWRAGPNSPLHFGNGTRLTVT.

V gene TRBV3-1 (or the pseudogene TRBV3-2) combines with J gene TRBJ2-7; TRBD2 matches at 9 bases. Looked up from germline, CDR1 is LGHDT and CDR2 is YNNKEL (reference sequence). J was trimmed by 2 bases and V by 1 base; bases with no gene match: 6. The CDR3 totals 16 residues. The CDR3 bases are TGTGCCAGCAGCCAAGGATTCAGCGGGGGGCCCTACGAGCAGTACTTC. Residues: CASSQGFSGGPYEQYF.

The rearrangement uses TRBV2 and TRBJ1-6; D perhaps matches TRBD1 (5 bases). Germline assignment: CDR1 SNHLY and CDR2 FYNNEI. The CDR3 consists of 12 residues. V was pared by 7 bases and J by 7 bases, with 8 bases between. The CDR3 DNA reads as TGTGCCAGCAACAGGTTGAATTCACCCCTCCACTTT. It is translated as CASNRLNSPLHF.

The chain joins TRBV27 to TRBJ2-5; D gene uncertain. The CDR3 sequence is 13 residues long. CDR1 and CDR2 from the germline V gene are MNHEY and SMNVEV (reference sequence). Between the trimmed V and J ends, which lost 2 bases and 4 bases, there was a span of 8 bases. The CDR3 is CASSLPGRETQYF. The CDR3 DNA reads TGTGCCAGCAGTTTACCAGGCAGAGAGACCCAGTACTTC.

In its sample, this clone was seen a few times. V and J are TRBV5-6 and TRBJ1-4; TRBD1 aligns across 9 bases. CDR1 and CDR2 (germline): SGHDT, YYEEEE. The CDR3 has 16 residues. With 2 bases clipped from V and 3 bases from J, the junction kept 5 bases outside the gene matches. The CDR3 coding sequence is TGTGCCAGCAGCTTACCGGGACAGGGACCTAATGAAAAACTGTTTTTT. It is translated as CASSLPGQGPNEKLFF. Filled out from reference TRBV5-6 and TRBJ1-4, the complete variable domain reads DAGVTQSPTHLIKTRGQQVTLRCSPKSGHDTVSWYQQALGQGPQFIFQYYEEEERQRGNFPDRFSGHQFPNYSSELNVNALLLGDSALYLCASSLPGQGPNEKLFFGSGTQLSVL.

This chain links TRBV5-1 with TRBJ1-2, with 7 bases fitting TRBD1. J was trimmed by 8 bases and V by 4 bases; bases with no gene match: 8. The CDR3 covers 13 residues. Germline CDR1 reads SGHRS; CDR2 reads YFSETQ. This CDR3 reads CASSDRERQGYTF. The DNA of the CDR3 is TGCGCCAGCAGCGACAGGGAGCGTCAAGGCTACACCTTC.

V usage is TRBV7-3 and J usage is TRBJ2-1; 9 bases are a match to TRBD2. The CDR3 loop spans 14 amino acids. Per the germline V gene, CDR1 is SGHTA and CDR2 is FQGTGA. Trimming at V came to 2 bases and at J to 8 bases, leaving 4 bases not matched to a gene. CDR3 nucleotides: TGTGCCAGCAGCTTAGTTAGCGGGGGTGATGAGCAGTTCTTC. Protein product: CASSLVSGGDEQFF.

The rearrangement uses TRBV5-1 and TRBJ2-5; D unresolved. Looked up from germline, CDR1 is SGHRS and CDR2 is YFSETQ. This CDR3 contains 14 residues. V was clipped by 1 base and J by 5 bases, with 12 bases between them. CDR3 protein: CASSLSSVLETQYF. The DNA of the CDR3 is TGCGCCAGCAGCTTGTCATCGGTTTTGGAGACCCAGTACTTC.

This clone was counted once. The chain combines TRBV5-1 with TRBJ2-7; 7 bases are a match to TRBD2. Germline CDR1 reads SGHRS; CDR2 reads YFSETQ. Germline trimming cut 0 bases from V and 5 bases from J; bases unmatched to any gene: 11. The CDR3 has 16 residues. The CDR3, as DNA: TGCGCCAGCAGCTTGGGAGGGAGCGGGGTAGGCCACGAGCAGTACTTC. This translates into CASSLGGSGVGHEQYF.

The rearrangement links TRBV5-8 to TRBJ2-1; D gene ambiguous. V dropped 0 bases and J dropped 4 bases, with 5 bases sitting between them. CDR1 SGHTS and CDR2 YDEGEE come from the germline V gene. The CDR3 is made up of 13 amino acids. The CDR3 region has the DNA TGTGCCAGCAGCTTGGATCTTTACAATGAGCAGTTCTTC. Amino acid sequence: CASSLDLYNEQFF.

V usage is TRBV27 and J usage is TRBJ2-7; perhaps TRBD2 as D (5 bases). Germline CDR1 is MNHEY and CDR2 is SMNVEV (reference sequence). V lost 5 bases and J 3 bases, leaving 17 bases between the germline ends. This CDR3 spans 15 amino acids. The CDR3 reads CASSENLGRNYEQYF. CDR3 nucleotides: TGTGCCAGCAGTGAAAACTTGGGGAGAAACTACGAGCAGTACTTC.